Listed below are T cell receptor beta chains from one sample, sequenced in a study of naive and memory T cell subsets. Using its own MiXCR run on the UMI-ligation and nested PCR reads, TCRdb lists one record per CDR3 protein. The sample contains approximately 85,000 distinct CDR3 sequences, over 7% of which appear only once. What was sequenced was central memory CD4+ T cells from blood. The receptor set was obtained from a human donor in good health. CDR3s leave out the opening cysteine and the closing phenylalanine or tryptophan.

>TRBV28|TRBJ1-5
ASSLVGRDQPQH
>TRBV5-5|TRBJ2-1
ASSFLAGEEQF
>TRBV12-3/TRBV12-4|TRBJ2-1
ASRPLASYNEQF
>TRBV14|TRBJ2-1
ASSQDLTGLGNEQF
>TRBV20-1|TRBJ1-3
SARAAGRKESGTIY
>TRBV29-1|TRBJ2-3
SVDRDGASDTQY
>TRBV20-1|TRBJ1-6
SAPPGNSPLH
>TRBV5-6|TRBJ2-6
ASSLVSRSGANVLT
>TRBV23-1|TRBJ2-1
ASSQRRDRELGEQF
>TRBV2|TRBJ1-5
ASSEEGQPQH
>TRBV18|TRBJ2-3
ASSPQDTQY
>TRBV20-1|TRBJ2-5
SARGQQETQY
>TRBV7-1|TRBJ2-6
ASSSHVSGANVLT
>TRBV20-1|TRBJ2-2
SAGQFTGELF
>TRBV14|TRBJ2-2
ASSRKTSANTGELF
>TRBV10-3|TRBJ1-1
AISDHEVMNTEAF
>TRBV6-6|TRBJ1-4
ASRGSGEKLF
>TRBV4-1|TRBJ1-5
ASSQGTGRDQPQH
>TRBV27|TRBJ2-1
ASTLRYGGAHNEQF
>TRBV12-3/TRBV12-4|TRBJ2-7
ASSFRGAYEQY
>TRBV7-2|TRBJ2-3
ASSFRRGSTDTQY
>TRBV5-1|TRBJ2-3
ASSLAPSGGVTDTQY
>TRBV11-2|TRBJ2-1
ASSLVQARYNEQF
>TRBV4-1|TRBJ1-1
ASSPLGGVGSEAF
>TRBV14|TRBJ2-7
ASSPLLTLRAETYEQY
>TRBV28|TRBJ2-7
ASRQDRVREQY
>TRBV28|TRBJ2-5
ASSLAGGGETQY
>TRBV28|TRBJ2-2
ASSLVAGGGRTNTGELF
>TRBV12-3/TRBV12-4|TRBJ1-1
ASSLGAKTEAF
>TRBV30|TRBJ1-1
AWSRQGQGTEAF
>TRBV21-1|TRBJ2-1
VPMSEQF
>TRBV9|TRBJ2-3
ASSTDRAADTQY
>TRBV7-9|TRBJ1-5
ASSFSTGHQPQH
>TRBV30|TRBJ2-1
AWSSGGPEQF
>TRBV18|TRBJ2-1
ASSPPIQGANNEQF
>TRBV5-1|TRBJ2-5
ASSFRLADEETQY
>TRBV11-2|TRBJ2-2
ASSYTNTGELF
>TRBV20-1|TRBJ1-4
SAVAGTGVMDNEKLF
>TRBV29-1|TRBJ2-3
SVVPGLTIGDTQY
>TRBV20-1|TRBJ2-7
SARGQALGEQY